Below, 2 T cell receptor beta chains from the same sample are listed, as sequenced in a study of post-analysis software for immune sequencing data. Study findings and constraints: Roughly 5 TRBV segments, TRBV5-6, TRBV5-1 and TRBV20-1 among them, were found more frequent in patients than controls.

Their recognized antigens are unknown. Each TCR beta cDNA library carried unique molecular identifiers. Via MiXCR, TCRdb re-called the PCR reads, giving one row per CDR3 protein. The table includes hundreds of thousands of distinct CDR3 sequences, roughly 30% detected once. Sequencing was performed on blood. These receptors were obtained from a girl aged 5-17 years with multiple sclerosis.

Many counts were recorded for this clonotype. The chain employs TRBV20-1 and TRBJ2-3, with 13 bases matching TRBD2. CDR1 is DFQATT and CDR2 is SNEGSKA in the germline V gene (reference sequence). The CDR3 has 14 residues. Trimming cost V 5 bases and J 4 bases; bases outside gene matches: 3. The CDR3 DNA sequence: TGCAGTGCTGGACTAGCGGGAGTGGCAGATACGCAGTATTTT. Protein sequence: CSAGLAGVADTQYF.

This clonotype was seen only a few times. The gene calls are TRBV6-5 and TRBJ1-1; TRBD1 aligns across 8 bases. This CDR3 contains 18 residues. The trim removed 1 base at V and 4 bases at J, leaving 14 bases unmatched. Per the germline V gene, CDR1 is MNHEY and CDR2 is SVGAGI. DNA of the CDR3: TGTGCCAGCAGTTACTATTTCCTCAGGGGGCGCGTGGCCACTGAAGCTTTCTTT. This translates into CASSYYFLRGRVATEAFF.